This T cell receptor beta chain was sequenced in a study of regulatory T cells in long-lasting Graves disease. Time point given: persistent/refractory GD, antithyroid drugs over 5 years with positive TRAb. There was RNA extracted from PBMCs, and the TCR library was made from it. iRepertoire HTBI primers and Arm-PCR of CDR3 regions built TCR beta libraries. MiXCR was run by TCRdb on the multiplex PCR reads, yielding one entry per CDR3 protein. Of roughly 490,000 distinct CDR3 sequences listed, around a fifth are singletons. Germline-derived CDR1 and CDR2 are SGHTA and FQGTGA. The CDR3 has 15 amino acids. Unmatched junction bases numbered 4, after V lost 5 bases and J lost 0 bases.

The specimen was peripheral blood mononuclear cells (PBMCs), collected when the disease was refractory, from a patient treated with antithyroid drugs. V usage is TRBV7-3 and J usage is TRBJ2-3; 8 nucleotides align to TRBD1. The receptor was derived from a female donor with Graves disease. CDR3 residues: CASSTQGVSTDTQYF. The CDR3 DNA reads as TGTGCCAGCAGCACACAGGGGGTTAGCACAGATACGCAGTATTTT.